Sequencing of this T cell receptor (beta chain) was carried out in a study of OX40 agonist ivuxolimab in advanced cancers. Looking at the study overall: Hepatocellular carcinoma, melanoma, renal cell or head and neck cancer was diagnosed in the dose-escalation patients.

Study-wide results and caveats: Dosing at 0.1 to 3.0 mg/kg was accompanied by clonal expansion of CD4+ and CD8+ blood T cells by week 6. Some of the nonresponding patients also showed low levels of normalized T-cell clonal expansion.

Notes on this clone: Its antigen is still unknown.

The protocol was immunoSEQ multiplex PCR, while the TCRdb copy is restricted to in-frame clones and leaves out a portion. The sample contains about 71,000 clones, 80% to 85% of which appear only once. The sequence was collected from an adult with an advanced solid tumor such as melanoma, head and neck, liver or kidney cancer. The specimen was CD4+ or CD8+ T cells sorted from blood, collected in a trial of the OX40 agonist ivuxolimab.

CDR3 residues: CASSKKRGDGSPDTQYF. The CDR3 nucleotides read TGTGCCAGCAGCAAAAAAAGGGGGGACGGTTCGCCGGATACGCAGTATTTT. V usage is TRBV21-1 and J usage is TRBJ2-3. TRBV21-1 is marked as a pseudogene. This CDR3 is 17 amino acids long.